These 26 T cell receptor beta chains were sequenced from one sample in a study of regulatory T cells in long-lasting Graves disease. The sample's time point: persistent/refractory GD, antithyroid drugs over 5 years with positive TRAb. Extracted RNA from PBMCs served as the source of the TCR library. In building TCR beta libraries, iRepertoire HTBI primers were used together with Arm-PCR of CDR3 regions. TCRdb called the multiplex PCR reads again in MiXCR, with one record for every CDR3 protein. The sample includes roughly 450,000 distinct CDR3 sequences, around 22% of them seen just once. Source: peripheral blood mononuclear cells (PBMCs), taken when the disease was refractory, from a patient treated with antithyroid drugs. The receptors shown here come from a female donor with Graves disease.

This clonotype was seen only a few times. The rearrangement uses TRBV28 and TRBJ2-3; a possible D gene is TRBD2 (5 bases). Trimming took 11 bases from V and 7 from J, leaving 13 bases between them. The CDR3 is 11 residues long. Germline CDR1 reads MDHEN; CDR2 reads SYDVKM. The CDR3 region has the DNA TGTGCCGGCACCACGGGGTATACGCAGTATTTT. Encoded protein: CAGTTGYTQYF. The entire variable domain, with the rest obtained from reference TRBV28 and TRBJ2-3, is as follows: DVKVTQSSRYLVKRTGEKVFLECVQDMDHENMFWYRQDPGLGLRLIYFSYDVKMKEKGDIPEGYSVSREKKERFSLILESASTNQTSMYLCAGTTGYTQYFGPGTRLTVL.

The CDR3 bases are TGTGCCACCAGTGACTCGACGTTGGGAAACATTCAGTACTTC. It yields the protein CATSDSTLGNIQYF. The chain joins TRBV24-1 to TRBJ2-4; the D is unclear. Looked up from germline, CDR1 is KGHDR and CDR2 is SFDVKD. V was trimmed by 4 bases and J by 6 bases, leaving 12 bases between them. The CDR3 runs to 14 residues.

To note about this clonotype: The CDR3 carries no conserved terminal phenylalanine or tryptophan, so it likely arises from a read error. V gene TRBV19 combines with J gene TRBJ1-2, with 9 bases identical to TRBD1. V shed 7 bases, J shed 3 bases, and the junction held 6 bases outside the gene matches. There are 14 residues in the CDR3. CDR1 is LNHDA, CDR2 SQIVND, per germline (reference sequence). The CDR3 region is CASKQGAQDYGYTL. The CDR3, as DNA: TGTGCCAGTAAACAGGGGGCGCAGGACTATGGCTACACCTTA.

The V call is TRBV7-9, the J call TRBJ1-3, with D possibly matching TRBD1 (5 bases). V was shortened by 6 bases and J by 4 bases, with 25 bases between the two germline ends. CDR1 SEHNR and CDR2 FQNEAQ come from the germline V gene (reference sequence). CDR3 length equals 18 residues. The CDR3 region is CASRMGPRRTRDGNTIYF. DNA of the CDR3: TGTGCCAGCAGGATGGGGCCTCGAAGAACGCGCGACGGAAACACCATATATTTT.

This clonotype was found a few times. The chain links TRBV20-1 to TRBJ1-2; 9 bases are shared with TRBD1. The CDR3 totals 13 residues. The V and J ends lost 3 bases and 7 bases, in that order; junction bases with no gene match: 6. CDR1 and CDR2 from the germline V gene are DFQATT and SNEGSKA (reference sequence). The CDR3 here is CSASQQGAFGYTF. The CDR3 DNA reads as TGCAGTGCTAGTCAACAGGGGGCATTTGGCTACACCTTC.

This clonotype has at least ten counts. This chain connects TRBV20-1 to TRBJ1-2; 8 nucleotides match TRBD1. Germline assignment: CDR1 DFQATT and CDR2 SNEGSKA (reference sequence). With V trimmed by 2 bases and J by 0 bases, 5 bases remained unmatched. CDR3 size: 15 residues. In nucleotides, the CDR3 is TGCAGTGCTAGATCGGACAGGGCGACTAACTATGGCTACACCTTC. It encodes CSARSDRATNYGYTF.

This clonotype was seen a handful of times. The CDR3 DNA sequence: TGTGCCAGCAGCCAAGGAGGTTCGGGTACGCAGCCCCAGCATTTT. Translating gives CASSQGGSGTQPQHF. V usage is TRBV3-1 and J usage is TRBJ1-5; no firm D call. Germline loops: CDR1 LGHDT, CDR2 YNNKEL (reference sequence). This CDR3 has 15 amino acids. Trimming took 1 base from V and 7 from J, leaving 14 bases between them.

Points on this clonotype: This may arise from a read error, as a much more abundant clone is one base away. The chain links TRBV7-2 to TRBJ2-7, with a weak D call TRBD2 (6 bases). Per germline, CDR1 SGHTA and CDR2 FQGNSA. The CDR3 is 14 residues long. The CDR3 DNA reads TGTGCCAACAGCTTAGCGCAGCGGGTTGTGGAGCAGTACTTC. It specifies CANSLAQRVVEQYF.

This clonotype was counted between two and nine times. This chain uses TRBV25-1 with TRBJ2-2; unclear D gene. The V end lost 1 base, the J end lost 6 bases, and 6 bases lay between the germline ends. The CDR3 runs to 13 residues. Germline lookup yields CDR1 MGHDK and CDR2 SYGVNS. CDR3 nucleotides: TGTGCCAGCAGTGAATTCAGATCCGGGGAGCTGTTTTTT. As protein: CASSEFRSGELFF.

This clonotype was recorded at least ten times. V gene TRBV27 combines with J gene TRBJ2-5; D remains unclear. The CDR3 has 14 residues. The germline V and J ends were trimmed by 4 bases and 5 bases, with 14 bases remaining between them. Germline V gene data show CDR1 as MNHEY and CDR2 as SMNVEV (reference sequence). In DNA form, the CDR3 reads TGTGCCAGCAGTTCGCCCACAGCCGGGGAGACCCAGTACTTC. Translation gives CASSSPTAGETQYF.

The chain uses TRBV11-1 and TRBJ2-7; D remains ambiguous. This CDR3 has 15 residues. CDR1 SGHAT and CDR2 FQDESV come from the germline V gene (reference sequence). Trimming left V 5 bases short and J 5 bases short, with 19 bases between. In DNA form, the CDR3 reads TGTGCCAGCAGCCTCCTGGACCAGACCGCCGACGAGCAGTACTTC. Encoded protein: CASSLLDQTADEQYF.

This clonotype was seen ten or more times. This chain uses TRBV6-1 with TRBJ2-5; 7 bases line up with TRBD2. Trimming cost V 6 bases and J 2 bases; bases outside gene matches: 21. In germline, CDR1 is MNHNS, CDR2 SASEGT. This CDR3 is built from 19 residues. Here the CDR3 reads CASSQKNRLSRGKQETQYF. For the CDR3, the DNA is TGTGCCAGCAGCCAAAAAAACCGACTATCGCGGGGGAAGCAAGAGACCCAGTACTTC.

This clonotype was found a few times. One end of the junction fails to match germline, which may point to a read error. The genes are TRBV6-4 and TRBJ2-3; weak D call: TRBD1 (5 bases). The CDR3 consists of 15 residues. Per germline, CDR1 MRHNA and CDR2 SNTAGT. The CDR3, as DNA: TGTGCCAGCAGTTACTCGTTTTCCAGGGCAGATACGCAGTATTTT. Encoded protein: CASSYSFSRADTQYF.

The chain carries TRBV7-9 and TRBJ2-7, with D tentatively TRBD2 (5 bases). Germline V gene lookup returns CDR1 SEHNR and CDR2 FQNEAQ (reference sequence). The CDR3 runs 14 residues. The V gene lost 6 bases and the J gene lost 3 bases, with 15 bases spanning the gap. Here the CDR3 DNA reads TGTGCCAGCAGTTCGGACTGGGCCCTCTACGAGCAGTACTTC. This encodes CASSSDWALYEQYF.

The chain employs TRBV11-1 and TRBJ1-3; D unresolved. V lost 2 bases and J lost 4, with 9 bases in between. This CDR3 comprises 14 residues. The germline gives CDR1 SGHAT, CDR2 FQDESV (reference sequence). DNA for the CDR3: TGTGCCAGCAGCTTACGCCAGCAGGGAAACACCATATATTTT. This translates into CASSLRQQGNTIYF.

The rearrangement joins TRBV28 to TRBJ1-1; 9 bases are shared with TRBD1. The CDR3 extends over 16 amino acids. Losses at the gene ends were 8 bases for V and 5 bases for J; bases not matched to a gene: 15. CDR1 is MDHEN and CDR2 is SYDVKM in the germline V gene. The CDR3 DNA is TGTGCCAGCGGACAAATTGATATAGACAGGGGGACTGAAGCTTTCTTT. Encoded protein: CASGQIDIDRGTEAFF.

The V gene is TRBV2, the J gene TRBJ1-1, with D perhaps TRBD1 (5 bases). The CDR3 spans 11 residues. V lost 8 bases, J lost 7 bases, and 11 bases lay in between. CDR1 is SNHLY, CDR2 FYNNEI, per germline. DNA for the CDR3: TGTGCCAGCGGGGGGAGGAGTGAAGCTTTCTTT. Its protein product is CASGGRSEAFF.

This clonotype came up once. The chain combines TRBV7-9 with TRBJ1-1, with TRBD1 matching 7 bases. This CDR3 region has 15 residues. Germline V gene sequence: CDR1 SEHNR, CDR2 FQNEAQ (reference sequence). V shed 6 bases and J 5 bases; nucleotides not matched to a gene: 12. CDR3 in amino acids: CASSPEGALGTEAFF. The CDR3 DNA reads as TGTGCCAGCAGTCCGGAGGGGGCACTAGGGACTGAAGCTTTCTTT.

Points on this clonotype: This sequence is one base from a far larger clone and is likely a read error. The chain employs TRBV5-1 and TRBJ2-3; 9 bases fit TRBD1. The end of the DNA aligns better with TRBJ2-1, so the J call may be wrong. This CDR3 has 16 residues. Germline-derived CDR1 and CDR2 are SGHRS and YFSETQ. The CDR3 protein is CASSPEQGARSDEQFF. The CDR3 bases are TGCGCCAGCAGCCCGGAACAGGGGGCGCGGAGCGATGAGCAGTTCTTC.

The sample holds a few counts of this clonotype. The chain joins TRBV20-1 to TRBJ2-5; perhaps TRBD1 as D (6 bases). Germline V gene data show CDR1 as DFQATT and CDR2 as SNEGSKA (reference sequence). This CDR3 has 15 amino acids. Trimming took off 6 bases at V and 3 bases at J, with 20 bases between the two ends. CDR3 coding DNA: TGCAGTGCCCTAAGGTGGGGGCAAAATAAAGAGACCCAGTACTTC. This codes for CSALRWGQNKETQYF.

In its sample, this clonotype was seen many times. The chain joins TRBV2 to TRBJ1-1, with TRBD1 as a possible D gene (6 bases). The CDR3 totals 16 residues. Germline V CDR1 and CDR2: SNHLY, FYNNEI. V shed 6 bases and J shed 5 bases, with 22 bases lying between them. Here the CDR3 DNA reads TGTGCCAGCAGACCCCGGAGTGTGGGGGGCGGTACTGAAGCTTTCTTT. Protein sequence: CASRPRSVGGGTEAFF.

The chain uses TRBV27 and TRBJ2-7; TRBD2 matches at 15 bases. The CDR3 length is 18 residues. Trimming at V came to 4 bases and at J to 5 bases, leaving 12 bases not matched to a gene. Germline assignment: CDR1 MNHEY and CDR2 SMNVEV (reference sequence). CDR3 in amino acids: CASSSSSGTSGRYDEQYF. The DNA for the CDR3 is TGTGCCAGCAGTTCCTCCTCCGGGACTAGCGGGAGGTATGACGAGCAGTACTTC.

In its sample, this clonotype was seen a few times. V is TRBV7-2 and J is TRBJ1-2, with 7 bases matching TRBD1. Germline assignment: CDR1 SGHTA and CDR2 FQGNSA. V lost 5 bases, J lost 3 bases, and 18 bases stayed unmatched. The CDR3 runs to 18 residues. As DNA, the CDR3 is TGTGCCAGCAGCACGACAACACCGAGGGGGCCCGTCGACTATGGCTACACCTTC. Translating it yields CASSTTTPRGPVDYGYTF.

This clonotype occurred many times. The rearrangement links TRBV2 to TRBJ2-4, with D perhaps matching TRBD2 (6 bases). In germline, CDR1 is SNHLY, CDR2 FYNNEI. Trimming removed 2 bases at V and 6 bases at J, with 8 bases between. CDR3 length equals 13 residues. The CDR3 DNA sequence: TGTGCCAGCAGTGAAACGGAGGGAAACATTCAGTACTTC. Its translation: CASSETEGNIQYF. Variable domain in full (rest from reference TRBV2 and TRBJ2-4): EPEVTQTPSHQVTQMGQEVILRCVPISNHLYFYWYRQILGQKVEFLVSFYNNEISEKSEIFDDQFSVERPDGSNFTLKIRSTKLEDSAMYFCASSETEGNIQYFGAGTRLSVL.

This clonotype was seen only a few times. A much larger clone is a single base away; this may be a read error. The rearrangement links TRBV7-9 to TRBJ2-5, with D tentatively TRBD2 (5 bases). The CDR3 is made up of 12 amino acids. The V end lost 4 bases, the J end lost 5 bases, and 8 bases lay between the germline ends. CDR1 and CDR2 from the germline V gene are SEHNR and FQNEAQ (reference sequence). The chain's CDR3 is CASSSPGETQYF. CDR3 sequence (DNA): TGTGCCAGCAGCTCCCCGGGGGAGACCCAGTACTTC.

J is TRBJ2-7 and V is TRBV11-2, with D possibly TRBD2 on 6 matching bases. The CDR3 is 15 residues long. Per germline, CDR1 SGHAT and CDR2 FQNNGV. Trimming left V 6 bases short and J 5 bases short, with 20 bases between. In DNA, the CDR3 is TGTGCCAGCAGGATAAGCTGGAGGGCTTCCCACGAGCAGTACTTC. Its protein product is CASRISWRASHEQYF.